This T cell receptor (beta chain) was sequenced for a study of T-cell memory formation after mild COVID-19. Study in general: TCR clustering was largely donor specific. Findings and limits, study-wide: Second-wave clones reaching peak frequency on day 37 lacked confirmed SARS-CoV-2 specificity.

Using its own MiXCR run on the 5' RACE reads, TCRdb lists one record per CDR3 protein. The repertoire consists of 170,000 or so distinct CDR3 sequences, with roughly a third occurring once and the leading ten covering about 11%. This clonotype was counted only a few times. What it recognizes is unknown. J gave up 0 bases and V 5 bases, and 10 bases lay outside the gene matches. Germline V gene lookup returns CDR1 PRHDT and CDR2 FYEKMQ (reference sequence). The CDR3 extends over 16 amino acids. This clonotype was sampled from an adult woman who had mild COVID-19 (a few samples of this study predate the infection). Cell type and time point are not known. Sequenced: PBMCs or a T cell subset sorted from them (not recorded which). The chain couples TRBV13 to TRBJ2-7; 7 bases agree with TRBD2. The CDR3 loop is CASSPRLAVSSYEQYF. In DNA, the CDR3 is TGTGCCAGCAGCCCACGACTAGCTGTCAGCTCCTACGAGCAGTACTTC. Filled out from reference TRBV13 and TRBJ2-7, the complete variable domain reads AAGVIQSPRHLIKEKRETATLKCYPIPRHDTVYWYQQGPGQDPQFLISFYEKMQSDKGSIPDRFSAQQFSDYHSELNMSSLELGDSALYFCASSPRLAVSSYEQYFGPGTRLTVT.